The sample holds many counts of the clone carrying this T cell receptor (beta chain). Its antigen is currently unknown. It was by quantitative 5'-RACE with molecular barcodes that TCR beta libraries were made. Using its own MiXCR run on the 5' RACE reads, TCRdb lists one record per CDR3 protein. The sample has approximately 9,000 distinct CDR3 sequences; around 4.2% are singletons. The data are from a study of CD8 T cells in ankylosing spondylitis. Study-wide findings and caveats: As reported, disease-linked clones showed significant enrichment in matched ankylosing spondylitis synovial fluid. Peripheral blood samples showed relatively rare disease-linked clones, and these clones were CD8+.

CDR1 DFQATT and CDR2 SNEGSKA come from the germline V gene (reference sequence). The CDR3 runs to 14 residues. This sequence was found in a female donor with ankylosing spondylitis or in good health (not recorded which). Sequenced sample: blood, either unsorted or a sorted T cell fraction (not recorded which). The chain is built from TRBV20-1 and TRBJ1-6; D might be TRBD1 (5 bases). DNA of the CDR3: TGCACCGGGGGGGGTCTACCCGATAATTCACCCCTCCACTTT. Translation: CTGGGLPDNSPLHF.